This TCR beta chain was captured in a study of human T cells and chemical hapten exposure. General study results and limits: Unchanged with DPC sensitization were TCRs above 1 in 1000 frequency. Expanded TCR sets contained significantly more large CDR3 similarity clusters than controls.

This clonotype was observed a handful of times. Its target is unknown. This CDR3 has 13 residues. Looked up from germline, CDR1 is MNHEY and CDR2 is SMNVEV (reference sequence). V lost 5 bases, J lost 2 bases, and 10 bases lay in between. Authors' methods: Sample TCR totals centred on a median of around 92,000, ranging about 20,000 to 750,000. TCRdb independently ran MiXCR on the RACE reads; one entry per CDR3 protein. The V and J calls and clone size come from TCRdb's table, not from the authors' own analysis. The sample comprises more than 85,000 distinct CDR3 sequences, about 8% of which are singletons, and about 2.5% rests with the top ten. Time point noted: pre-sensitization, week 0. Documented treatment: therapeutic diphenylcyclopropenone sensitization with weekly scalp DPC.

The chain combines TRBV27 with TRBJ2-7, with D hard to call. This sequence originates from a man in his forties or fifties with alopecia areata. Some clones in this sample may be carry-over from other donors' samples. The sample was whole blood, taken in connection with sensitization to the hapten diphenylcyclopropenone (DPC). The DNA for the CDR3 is TGTGCCAGCAGTGTACGGACCCCCTACGAGCAGTACTTC. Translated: CASSVRTPYEQYF.